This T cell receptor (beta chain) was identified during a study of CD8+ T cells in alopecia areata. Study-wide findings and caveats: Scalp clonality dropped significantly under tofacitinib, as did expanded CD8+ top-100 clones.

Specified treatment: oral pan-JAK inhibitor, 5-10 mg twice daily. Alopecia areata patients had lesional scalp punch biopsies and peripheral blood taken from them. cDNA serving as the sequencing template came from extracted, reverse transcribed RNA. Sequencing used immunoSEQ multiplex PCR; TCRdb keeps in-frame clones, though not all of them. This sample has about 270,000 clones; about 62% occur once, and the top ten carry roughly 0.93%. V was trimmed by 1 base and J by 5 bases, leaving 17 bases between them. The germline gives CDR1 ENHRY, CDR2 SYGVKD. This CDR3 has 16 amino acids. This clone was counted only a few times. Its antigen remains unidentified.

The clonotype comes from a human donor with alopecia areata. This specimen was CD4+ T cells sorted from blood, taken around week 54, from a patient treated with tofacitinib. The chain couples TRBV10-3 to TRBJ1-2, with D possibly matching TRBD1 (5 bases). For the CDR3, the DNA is TGTGCCATCAGTGAGTTGAGGAGCAGAACAGGATATGGCTACACCTTC. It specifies CAISELRSRTGYGYTF.